The 26 T cell receptor beta chains in this list originate from one sample, sequenced in a study of T-cell reconstitution after alpha-beta-depleted transplantation in children (dated by TCRdb to about 2016). Library preparation employed PCR. The sequencer was an Illumina HiSeq 2500. Molecular barcoding was employed in the preparation of TCR libraries, with unique molecular identifiers being used to normalize TCRbeta repertoire quantification. In TCRdb, the public reads were trimmed at Q25 with fastp and aligned with MiXCR, with productive beta chains retained. Every CDR3 protein is listed once, alongside the most common genes and DNA of its rows. For this sample there are a few hundred thousand distinct CDR3 sequences; 9.5% to 10% appear just once. The ten largest clonotypes hold about 9.5% of the sample. The material was PBMCs from the stem cell graft donor, obtained from the stem cell graft. These receptors all stem from a human donor who donated a stem cell graft to a child with SCID.

This chain links TRBV4-2 with TRBJ2-5, with D unresolved. Germline V gene data show CDR1 as LGHNA and CDR2 as YNFKEQ. Between the trimmed V and J ends, which lost 0 bases and 3 bases, there was a span of 8 bases. The CDR3 runs to 14 residues. CDR3 residues: CASSQDRLKETQYF. The CDR3 nucleotides read TGTGCCAGCAGCCAAGATAGGCTAAAAGAGACCCAGTACTTC.

This chain links TRBV14 with TRBJ2-7; 10 bases line up with TRBD2. Germline CDR1 is SGHDN and CDR2 is FVKESK. This CDR3 has 15 amino acids. Trimming at V came to 1 base and at J to 6 bases, leaving 6 bases not matched to a gene. CDR3 residues: CASSQGAGGPSEQYF. For the CDR3, the DNA is TGTGCCAGCAGCCAAGGAGCGGGGGGGCCTAGCGAGCAGTACTTC.

There are a few counts of this clonotype. The V and J genes are TRBV10-3 and TRBJ2-7, with 7 bases matching TRBD1. The CDR3 has 15 amino acids. Trimming cost V 3 bases and J 1 base; bases outside gene matches: 6. CDR1 ENHRY and CDR2 SYGVKD come from the germline V gene. CDR3 DNA sequence: TGTGCCATCAGTGATAGACAGGGAATATCCTACGAGCAGTACTTC. Amino acids: CAISDRQGISYEQYF.

The chain couples TRBV5-1 to TRBJ1-1; D possibly corresponds to TRBD1 (5 bases). This CDR3 spans 14 amino acids. The germline CDR1 and CDR2 sequences are SGHRS and YFSETQ. V shed 4 bases and J shed 1 base, with 11 bases lying between them. The CDR3 sequence is CASSPGPGNTEAFF. The CDR3 DNA reads TGCGCCAGCAGCCCAGGGCCAGGGAACACTGAAGCTTTCTTT.

This clonotype was recorded a few times. CDR3 sequence: CASSYSGVGANVLTF. For the CDR3, the DNA is TGTGCCAGCAGTTACTCAGGGGTTGGGGCCAACGTCCTGACTTTC. The chain is built from TRBV6-5 and TRBJ2-6, with D possibly matching TRBD1 (5 bases). Trimming took off 0 bases at V and 3 bases at J, with 6 bases between the two ends. The germline V gene encodes CDR1 MNHEY and CDR2 SVGAGI. CDR3 length: 15 residues.

CDR3 amino acids: CTPGGQFF. The DNA of the CDR3 is TGCACCCCTGGGGGGCAGTTCTTC. The genes are TRBV20-1 and TRBJ2-1; D might be TRBD1 or TRBD2, each matching 5 bases. The germline gives CDR1 DFQATT, CDR2 SNEGSKA (reference sequence). This CDR3 comprises 8 residues.

The table lists this clonotype with a count of one. V gene TRBV10-3 combines with J gene TRBJ2-1; tentatively, D is TRBD2 (6 bases). The J call may be incorrect, as the DNA end agrees better with TRBJ2-5. Germline V gene data show CDR1 as ENHRY and CDR2 as SYGVKD. The CDR3 sequence is 17 residues long. The CDR3 sequence: CAISERAGRNLQETQYF. The CDR3 DNA sequence: TGTGCCATCAGTGAGAGGGCGGGACGGAATTTACAAGAGACCCAGTACTTC.

This clonotype came up a few times. The chain joins TRBV3-1 to TRBJ2-7; 14 bases map to TRBD2. V shed 4 bases, J shed 5 bases, and the junction held 7 bases outside the gene matches. This CDR3 spans 16 amino acids. CDR1 is LGHDT and CDR2 is YNNKEL in the germline V gene (reference sequence). This CDR3 reads CASSPRTSGGSHEQYF. The CDR3 DNA reads as TGTGCCAGCAGCCCCCGGACTAGCGGGGGGTCTCACGAGCAGTACTTC.

This clonotype was seen a few times. The chain is built from TRBV20-1 and TRBJ2-7, with D possibly being TRBD1 (5 bases). The germline V and J ends were trimmed by 6 bases and 5 bases, with 17 bases remaining between them. Germline CDR1 is DFQATT and CDR2 is SNEGSKA (reference sequence). The CDR3 covers 13 residues. The CDR3 loop is CSATHRGGDEQYF. DNA for the CDR3: TGCAGTGCGACCCATAGGGGCGGTGACGAGCAGTACTTC.

This clonotype was detected ten times or more. The gene calls are TRBV7-9 and TRBJ1-4, with TRBD1 as a possible D gene (6 bases). The germline V gene has CDR1 SEHNR and CDR2 FQNEAQ (reference sequence). The CDR3 is 12 amino acids. V was clipped by 8 bases and J by 7 bases, with 11 bases between them. This CDR3 reads CASSGTPEKLFF. In nucleotides, the CDR3 is TGTGCCAGCTCTGGGACACCTGAAAAACTGTTTTTT.

This clonotype was observed a few times. J is TRBJ2-2 and V is TRBV7-8, with D hard to call. The length of the CDR3 is 14 residues. Trimming left V 6 bases short and J 3 bases short, with 11 bases between. From germline, CDR1 is SGHVS and CDR2 FQNEAQ. DNA for the CDR3: TGTGCCAGCAGAACGGGCCAGCACACCGGGGAGCTGTTTTTT. Translated: CASRTGQHTGELFF.

The V gene is TRBV29-1, the J gene TRBJ2-5; D is perhaps TRBD2 (6 bases). The CDR3 contains 12 residues. Looked up from germline, CDR1 is SQVTM and CDR2 is ANQGSEA. V was pared by 4 bases and J by 5 bases, with 11 bases between. The CDR3 region is CSVVPAGETQYF. CDR3 sequence (DNA): TGCAGCGTTGTTCCGGCGGGGGAGACCCAGTACTTC.

This clonotype was detected a few times. The gene calls are TRBV6-1 and TRBJ1-1; TRBD1 aligns across 8 bases. This CDR3 contains 13 residues. V trimming: 5 bases; J trimming: 7 bases; junction bases outside the gene matches: 6. CDR1 is MNHNS and CDR2 is SASEGT in the germline V gene. As DNA, the CDR3 is TGTGCCAGCAGTAGGACAGGGCGTCGTGAAGCTTTCTTT. Translating it yields CASSRTGRREAFF.

This rearrangement joins TRBV5-1 to TRBJ2-3, with a tentative D call TRBD2 (5 bases). Trimming removed 4 bases from V and 5 bases from J, with 14 bases in between. CDR1 and CDR2 from the germline V gene are SGHRS and YFSETQ. The length of the CDR3 is 14 residues. CDR3 loop: CASSPNEGKDTQYF. DNA of the CDR3: TGCGCCAGCAGCCCGAATGAGGGTAAAGATACGCAGTATTTT.

The chain is built from TRBV9 and TRBJ1-5, with D maybe TRBD1 (5 bases). This CDR3 is 15 amino acids long. Trimming removed 0 bases at V and 1 base at J, with 8 bases between. Germline V lookup: CDR1 SGDLS, CDR2 YYNGEE. The CDR3 nucleotides read TGTGCCAGCAGCGTAGAGGGACTGAGCAATCAGCCCCAGCATTTT. Translated, it gives CASSVEGLSNQPQHF.

This clonotype was found once. The chain combines TRBV18 with TRBJ2-1; possible D gene TRBD1, 6 bases. The CDR3 loop spans 16 amino acids. V lost 6 bases and J lost 7, with 22 bases in between. Germline CDR1 reads KGHSH; CDR2 reads LQKENI. CDR3 DNA: TGTGCCAGCTCCCCGATTGGTGTGGGGGCCGTGAATGAGCAGTTCTTC. This translates into CASSPIGVGAVNEQFF.

This chain joins TRBV4-1 and TRBJ2-1; weak D call: TRBD1 (6 bases). Germline assignment: CDR1 MGHRA and CDR2 YSYEKL. The V and J ends lost 1 base and 12 bases respectively, with 10 bases between them. CDR3 length equals 12 residues. As DNA, the CDR3 is TGCGCCAGCAGCCAAGCAGGGGACCTGCAGTTCTTC. This translates into CASSQAGDLQFF.

The chain is built from TRBV29-1 and TRBJ2-7; 10 positions match TRBD1. V lost 3 bases and J lost 1; bases outside the gene matches: 6. Germline V gene data show CDR1 as SQVTM and CDR2 as ANQGSEA. The CDR3 covers 15 residues. CDR3 nucleotide sequence: TGCAGCGTTGAGATCCGGGACAGGGGTTCCTACGAGCAGTACTTC. It is translated as CSVEIRDRGSYEQYF.

This clonotype showed up many times. The chain links TRBV13 to TRBJ2-2, with 7 bases aligning to TRBD1. The J segment lost 7 bases and the V segment lost 2 bases, leaving 10 bases of the junction unmatched. The V gene's germline CDR1 is PRHDT and CDR2 FYEKMQ (reference sequence). The CDR3 loop spans 16 amino acids. Here the CDR3 reads CASSLLGDRRHGELFF. In DNA form, the CDR3 reads TGTGCCAGCAGCTTATTGGGGGACAGAAGACACGGGGAGCTGTTTTTT. The whole variable domain, remainder taken from reference TRBV13 and TRBJ2-2, is AAGVIQSPRHLIKEKRETATLKCYPIPRHDTVYWYQQGPGQDPQFLISFYEKMQSDKGSIPDRFSAQQFSDYHSELNMSSLELGDSALYFCASSLLGDRRHGELFFGEGSRLTVL.

This clonotype was found a few times. The gene calls are TRBV7-9 and TRBJ2-3; 10 bases are shared with TRBD2. The CDR3 is made up of 16 amino acids. Trimming took 3 bases from V and 0 from J; bases not matched to a gene: 3. Germline V gives CDR1 SEHNR, CDR2 FQNEAQ (reference sequence). CDR3 protein: CASSFVAGGSTDTQYF. In DNA form, the CDR3 reads TGTGCCAGCAGCTTTGTAGCGGGGGGTAGCACAGATACGCAGTATTTT. The full variable domain, completed using reference TRBV7-9 and TRBJ2-3, is DTGVSQNPRHKITKRGQNVTFRCDPISEHNRLYWYRQTLGQGPEFLTYFQNEAQLEKSRLLSDRFSAERPKGSFSTLEIQRTEQGDSAMYLCASSFVAGGSTDTQYFGPGTRLTVL.

The chain joins TRBV12-3 or TRBV12-4 to TRBJ2-5; D unresolved. The CDR3 is 15 residues long. With 5 bases removed from V and 1 base from J, the gap between germline ends came to 14 bases. This CDR3 reads CASSLAEHSQETQYF. CDR3 bases: TGTGCCAGCAGTCTGGCGGAGCATAGCCAAGAGACCCAGTACTTC.

The table lists this clonotype with a few counts. This rearrangement joins TRBV6-2 or TRBV6-3 to TRBJ2-1; 7 positions agree with TRBD1. This CDR3 comprises 13 residues. V was clipped by 5 bases and J by 10 bases; unmatched bases: 8. Germline assignment: CDR1 MNHEY and CDR2 SVGEGT. CDR3 sequence (DNA): TGTGCCAGCAGTAGACACAGGGGTGGGGAGCAGTTCTTC. Translating it yields CASSRHRGGEQFF.

This clonotype was counted many times. This chain links TRBV13 with TRBJ2-1; weak D call: TRBD2 (6 bases). The CDR3 totals 13 residues. CDR1 is PRHDT and CDR2 is FYEKMQ in the germline V gene (reference sequence). Trimming shortened V by 0 bases and J by 9 bases, and 9 bases separated the two germline ends. CDR3 coding DNA: TGTGCCAGCAGCTTAGGCCCCGGGGGTGAGCAGTTCTTC. Residues: CASSLGPGGEQFF.

The sample holds a few counts of this clonotype. The chain uses TRBV9 and TRBJ2-2, with D perhaps matching TRBD1 (5 bases). Trimming removed 0 bases from V and 7 bases from J, with 13 bases in between. The CDR3 is made up of 15 amino acids. The V gene's germline CDR1 is SGDLS and CDR2 YYNGEE. The CDR3 DNA is TGTGCCAGCAGCGTAGGTCAGGGTACGATCGGGGAGCTGTTTTTT. Protein sequence: CASSVGQGTIGELFF.

This clonotype has ten or more counts. This sequence joins TRBV6-1 and TRBJ2-1; possibly TRBD1 or TRBD2 for D (6 bases each). The CDR3 sequence is 15 residues long. Per the germline V gene, CDR1 is MNHNS and CDR2 is SASEGT. Trimming removed 7 bases at V and 6 bases at J, with 19 bases between. CDR3 protein: CASIDRGASGNEQFF. As DNA, the CDR3 is TGTGCCAGCATTGATAGGGGGGCCTCTGGCAATGAGCAGTTCTTC.

The chain employs TRBV6-5 and TRBJ1-4, with 10 positions matching TRBD1. The CDR3 length is 14 residues. Germline V CDR1 and CDR2: MNHEY, SVGAGI. Trimming cost V 4 bases and J 8 bases; bases outside gene matches: 4. CDR3: CASSLTGGAEKLFF. Here the CDR3 DNA reads TGTGCCAGCAGTTTGACAGGGGGCGCGGAAAAACTGTTTTTT.